These 23 T cell receptor beta chains were sequenced from one sample in a study of T cells in localized non-small cell lung cancer. Method: immunoSEQ multiplex PCR; TCRdb's copy keeps in-frame clones and lacks some. The profile shows 3,000 or so clones, approximately 18% of them singletons. The sequencing here drew on lung tumor tissue, taken before any cancer treatment. The source of these receptors is a woman aged 35-75 years with stage II lung adenocarcinoma.

By share, this clone counts as medium-sized. V gene TRBV11-3 combines with J gene TRBJ1-1; 12 bases match TRBD1. The ends lost 6 bases at V and 0 bases at J; junction bases unmatched: 5. Germline CDR1 SGHNT, CDR2 YENEEA. The CDR3 spans 16 residues. CDR3 sequence reads: CASRGQGALVNTEAFF. The CDR3 nucleotides read TGTGCCAGCAGGGGACAGGGGGCCCTTGTGAACACTGAAGCTTTCTTT.

This clone turned up a few times. The chain carries TRBV6-8 and TRBJ2-1; TRBD2 aligns across 9 bases. The length of the CDR3 is 17 residues. In germline, CDR1 is MNHGY, CDR2 SAAAGT. V lost 2 bases and J lost 2; bases outside the gene matches: 7. CDR3 sequence: CASSYLSSGVTYNEQFF. The DNA of the CDR3 is TGTGCCAGCAGTTACCTATCTAGCGGGGTGACCTACAATGAGCAGTTCTTC.

This rearrangement joins TRBV6-8 to TRBJ1-1; D perhaps matches TRBD1 (5 bases). The CDR3 extends over 13 amino acids. Germline loops: CDR1 MNHGY, CDR2 SAAAGT. The CDR3 here is CATFGLRDAEAFF. CDR3 in DNA: TGTGCTACGTTCGGCCTCAGGGACGCTGAAGCTTTCTTT.

Relative to its sample, this clone is medium-sized. The chain joins TRBV6-8 to TRBJ2-7, with 9 bases lining up with TRBD1. Germline V CDR1 and CDR2: MNHGY, SAAAGT. The junction had 0 bases not matched to a gene; V was cut back by 2 bases and J by 1 base. The length of the CDR3 is 14 residues. The CDR3 DNA is TGTGCCAGCAGTTACGGACAGGGGTCCTACGAGCAGTACTTC. Residues: CASSYGQGSYEQYF.

In its sample, this clone ranks as medium-sized (0.01 to 0.1%). This chain joins TRBV11-3 and TRBJ2-5, with D perhaps being TRBD1 or TRBD2 (5 bases each). The CDR3 is 16 residues long. Trimming shortened V by 2 bases and J by 5 bases, and 18 bases separated the two germline ends. CDR1 is SGHNT, CDR2 YENEEA, per germline. The chain's CDR3 is CASSLKGREEGETQYF. CDR3 in DNA: TGTGCCAGCAGCTTAAAGGGCAGGGAAGAGGGGGAGACCCAGTACTTC.

The CDR3 nucleotides are TGCGCCAGCAGCCCGGGACTAGCGGGGGGGCCGGGGACCCAGTACTTC. Translating it yields CASSPGLAGGPGTQYF. The V gene is TRBV5-1, the J gene TRBJ2-5; TRBD2 aligns across 16 bases. Germline V gene lookup returns CDR1 SGHRS and CDR2 YFSETQ. V lost 4 bases and J lost 7; bases outside the gene matches: 7. This CDR3 spans 16 amino acids.

By frequency in the sample, this clone is medium-sized. V usage is TRBV6-8 and J usage is TRBJ2-2; D possibly corresponds to TRBD1 (6 bases). V was pared by 10 bases and J by 3 bases, with 15 bases between. Germline V CDR1 and CDR2: MNHGY, SAAAGT. CDR3 length: 14 residues. The CDR3 loop reads CAIPRDTYTGELFF. The CDR3 nucleotides read TGTGCCATCCCAAGGGACACCTACACCGGGGAGCTGTTTTTT.

The V gene is TRBV7-2, the J gene TRBJ2-7, with D tentatively TRBD1 (6 bases). There are 13 residues in the CDR3. CDR1 is SGHTA, CDR2 FQGNSA, per germline. The V gene lost 7 bases and the J gene lost 0 bases, with 10 bases spanning the gap. The CDR3 is CASNIQGSYEQYF. The CDR3 nucleotides are TGTGCCAGCAATATACAGGGCTCCTACGAGCAGTACTTC.

V gene TRBV9 combines with J gene TRBJ2-7, with 12 bases that match TRBD1. V lost 7 bases, J lost 6 bases, and 8 bases stayed unmatched. CDR1 and CDR2 (germline): SGDLS, YYNGEE. The CDR3 loop spans 14 amino acids. The CDR3 coding sequence is TGTGCCAGCCAAGAGGGACAGGGGGCGACCGAGCAGTACTTC. Amino acid sequence: CASQEGQGATEQYF.

The table lists this clone with a few counts. This sequence joins TRBV6-8 and TRBJ2-1; D remains ambiguous. V lost 2 bases to trimming and J lost 5 bases, with 7 bases between them. Germline V gives CDR1 MNHGY, CDR2 SAAAGT. The CDR3 is 13 amino acids. Here the CDR3 DNA reads TGTGCCAGCAGTTACCTTGGGGACAATGAGCAGTTCTTC. Amino acid sequence: CASSYLGDNEQFF.

The genes are TRBV28 and TRBJ2-2; D uncertain. Trimming took 11 bases from V and 4 from J, leaving 11 bases between them. Germline V gives CDR1 MDHEN, CDR2 SYDVKM. The CDR3 contains 12 residues. DNA of the CDR3: TGTGCCGCCTCGAGATTCACCGGGGAGCTGTTTTTT. This encodes CAASRFTGELFF. The entire variable domain, with the rest obtained from reference TRBV28 and TRBJ2-2, is as follows: DVKVTQSSRYLVKRTGEKVFLECVQDMDHENMFWYRQDPGLGLRLIYFSYDVKMKEKGDIPEGYSVSREKKERFSLILESASTNQTSMYLCAASRFTGELFFGEGSRLTVL.

The V gene is TRBV28, the J gene TRBJ1-2, with D possibly matching TRBD1 (5 bases). The V end lost 5 bases, the J end lost 3 bases, and 16 bases lay between the germline ends. The CDR3 has 15 residues. Germline lookup yields CDR1 MDHEN and CDR2 SYDVKM. CDR3 nucleotide sequence: TGTGCCAGCAGTCGTAACGTCCGGGACCACTATGGCTACACCTTC. It codes for CASSRNVRDHYGYTF.

The chain joins TRBV5-1 to TRBJ1-4; D unclear. Per germline, CDR1 SGHRS and CDR2 YFSETQ. V lost 3 bases and J 1 base, leaving 13 bases between the germline ends. This CDR3 spans 16 amino acids. In DNA, the CDR3 is TGCGCCAGCAGCTCTGGGCCCCCCGGAACTAATGAAAAACTGTTTTTT. This translates into CASSSGPPGTNEKLFF.

The CDR3 DNA reads as TGTGCCAGCAGCCAAGATATCCAGCCGAATGAAAAACTGTTTTTT. Protein: CASSQDIQPNEKLFF. This rearrangement joins TRBV14 to TRBJ1-4; D call uncertain. Germline lookup yields CDR1 SGHDN and CDR2 FVKESK. The CDR3 sequence is 15 residues long. Trimming cost V 0 bases and J 5 bases, with 10 bases left between them.

This chain links TRBV18 with TRBJ2-2; D might be TRBD1 or TRBD2, each matching 5 bases. From germline, CDR1 is KGHSH and CDR2 LQKENI. The V end was cut by 3 bases, the J end by 4 bases, with 12 bases between. This CDR3 is built from 15 residues. The CDR3 is CASSPGRAGTGELFF. The CDR3 DNA sequence: TGTGCCAGCTCACCCGGCAGGGCGGGCACCGGGGAGCTGTTTTTT.

This clone was picked up a small number of times. The CDR3 sequence: CASSYSIPGNTIYF. The CDR3 DNA reads as TGTGCCAGCAGTTACAGTATTCCCGGAAACACCATATATTTT. The chain joins TRBV6-8 to TRBJ1-3, with unresolved D. Germline assignment: CDR1 MNHGY and CDR2 SAAAGT. This CDR3 has 14 amino acids. V lost 2 bases, J lost 4 bases, and 9 bases lay in between.

This chain links TRBV14 with TRBJ2-1, with D tentatively TRBD1 (6 bases). V lost 1 base and J lost 9, with 16 bases in between. Germline V CDR1 and CDR2: SGHDN, FVKESK. The CDR3 totals 15 residues. The DNA for the CDR3 is TGTGCCAGCAGCCAAGTGAGGGGGTACGGTTCTGAGCAGTTCTTC. This encodes CASSQVRGYGSEQFF.

The chain joins TRBV9 to TRBJ1-2; D is undetermined. This CDR3 is built from 14 residues. Trimming removed 5 bases from V and 0 bases from J, with 11 bases in between. Germline V lookup: CDR1 SGDLS, CDR2 YYNGEE. CDR3 DNA sequence: TGTGCCAGCAGTGAGAGGGCAGCTAACTATGGCTACACCTTC. It translates to CASSERAANYGYTF.

This clone is termed medium-sized (0.01 to 0.1%). V usage is TRBV11-3 and J usage is TRBJ1-4; TRBD1 matches 7 bases. The CDR3 covers 14 residues. The J segment lost 8 bases and the V segment lost 3 bases, leaving 6 bases of the junction unmatched. CDR1 and CDR2 (germline): SGHNT, YENEEA. This CDR3 reads CASSLTGSREKLFF. CDR3 bases: TGTGCCAGCAGCTTGACAGGGTCAAGGGAAAAACTGTTTTTT.

This clone appeared a few times. V is TRBV11-3 and J is TRBJ2-2; 13 bases line up with TRBD2. V lost 5 bases to trimming and J lost 0 bases; unmatched junction nucleotides: 6. The CDR3 is made up of 18 amino acids. Germline CDR1 and CDR2: SGHNT and YENEEA. For the CDR3, the DNA is TGTGCCAGCAGCATGAGACTAGCGGGGGGCACGAACACCGGGGAGCTGTTTTTT. It encodes CASSMRLAGGTNTGELFF.

V usage is TRBV5-1 and J usage is TRBJ1-1; weak D call: TRBD1 (6 bases). V lost 4 bases and J lost 3, with 28 bases in between. Germline values: CDR1 SGHRS, CDR2 YFSETQ. This CDR3 is built from 19 residues. CDR3 in amino acids: CASSPNPSTGPQTDTEAFF. The CDR3 DNA is TGCGCCAGCAGCCCAAATCCTTCGACAGGCCCTCAGACCGACACTGAAGCTTTCTTT.

This clone was found a few times. Sequence at one end of the junction differs from germline and may be a read error. The V and J genes are TRBV11-3 and TRBJ2-2, with unresolved D. Germline assignment: CDR1 SGHNT and CDR2 YENEEA. This CDR3 is built from 15 residues. The CDR3 DNA follows: TGTGCTAGCAGCCTCCAGGTTGCGACGCCCGGGGAGCTGTTTTTT. This gives the protein CASSLQVATPGELFF.

The J gene is TRBJ1-5, the V gene TRBV11-3; possible D gene TRBD1, 6 bases. Germline loops: CDR1 SGHNT, CDR2 YENEEA. Trimming took off 3 bases at V and 7 bases at J, with 13 bases between the two ends. The CDR3 covers 14 residues. The CDR3 region has the DNA TGTGCCAGCAGCTTGGGCGGGGGGCGACAGCCCCAGCATTTT. This gives the protein CASSLGGGRQPQHF.